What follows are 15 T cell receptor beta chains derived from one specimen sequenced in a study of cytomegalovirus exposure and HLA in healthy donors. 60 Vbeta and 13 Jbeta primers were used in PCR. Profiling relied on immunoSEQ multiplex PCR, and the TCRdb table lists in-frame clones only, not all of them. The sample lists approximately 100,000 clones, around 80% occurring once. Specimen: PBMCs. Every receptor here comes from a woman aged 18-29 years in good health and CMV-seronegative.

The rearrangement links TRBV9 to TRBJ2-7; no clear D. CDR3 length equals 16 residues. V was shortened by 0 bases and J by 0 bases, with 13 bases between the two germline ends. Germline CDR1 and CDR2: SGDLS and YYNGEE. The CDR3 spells CASSVVSQNISYEQYF. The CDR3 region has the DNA TGTGCCAGCAGCGTAGTCTCCCAAAACATCTCCTACGAGCAGTACTTC. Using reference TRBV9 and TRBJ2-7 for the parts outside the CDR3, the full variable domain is DSGVTQTPKHLITATGQRVTLRCSPRSGDLSVYWYQQSLDQGLQFLIQYYNGEERAKGNILERFSAQQFPDLHSELNLSSLELGDSALYFCASSVVSQNISYEQYFGPGTRLTVT.

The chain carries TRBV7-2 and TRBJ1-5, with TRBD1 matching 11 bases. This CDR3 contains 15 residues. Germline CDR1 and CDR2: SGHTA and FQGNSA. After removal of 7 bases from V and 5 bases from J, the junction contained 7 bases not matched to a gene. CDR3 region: CASTSDRGPDQPQHF. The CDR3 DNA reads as TGTGCCAGCACCTCGGACAGGGGGCCCGATCAGCCCCAGCATTTT.

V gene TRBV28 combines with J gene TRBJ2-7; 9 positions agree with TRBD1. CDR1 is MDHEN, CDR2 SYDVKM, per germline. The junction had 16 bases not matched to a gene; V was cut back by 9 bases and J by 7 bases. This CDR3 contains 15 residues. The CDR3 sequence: CASWAAQGAPREQYF. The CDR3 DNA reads TGTGCCAGTTGGGCCGCACAGGGGGCGCCGCGGGAGCAGTACTTC.

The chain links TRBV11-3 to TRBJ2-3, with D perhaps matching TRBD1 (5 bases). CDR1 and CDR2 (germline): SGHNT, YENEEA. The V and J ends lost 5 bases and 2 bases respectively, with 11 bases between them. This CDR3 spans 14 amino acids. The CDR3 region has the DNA TGTGCCAGCAGCCCCGGACAAATCACAGATACGCAGTATTTT. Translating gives CASSPGQITDTQYF. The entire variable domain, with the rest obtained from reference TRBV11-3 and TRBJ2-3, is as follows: EAGVVQSPRYKIIEKKQPVAFWCNPISGHNTLYWYLQNLGQGPELLIRYENEEAVDDSQLPKDRFSAERLKGVDSTLKIQPAELGDSAVYLCASSPGQITDTQYFGPGTRLTVL.

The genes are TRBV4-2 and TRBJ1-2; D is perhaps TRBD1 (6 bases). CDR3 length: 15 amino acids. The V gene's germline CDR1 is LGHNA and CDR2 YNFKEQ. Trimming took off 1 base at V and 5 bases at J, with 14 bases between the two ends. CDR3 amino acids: CASSQVEGERYGYTF. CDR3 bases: TGTGCCAGCAGCCAAGTTGAGGGGGAGAGGTATGGCTACACCTTC.

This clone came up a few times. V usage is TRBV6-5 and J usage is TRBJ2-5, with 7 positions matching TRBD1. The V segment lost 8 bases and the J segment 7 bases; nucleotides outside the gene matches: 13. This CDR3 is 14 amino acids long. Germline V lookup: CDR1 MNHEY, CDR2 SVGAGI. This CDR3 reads CASGPDRDGGTQYF. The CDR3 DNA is TGTGCCAGCGGGCCTGACAGGGACGGAGGGACCCAGTACTTC.

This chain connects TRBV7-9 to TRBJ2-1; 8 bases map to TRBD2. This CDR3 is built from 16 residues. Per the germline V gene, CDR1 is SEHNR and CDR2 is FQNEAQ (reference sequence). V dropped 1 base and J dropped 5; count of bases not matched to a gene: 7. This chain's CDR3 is CASSLEAGGLNNEQFF. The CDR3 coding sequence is TGTGCCAGCAGCTTAGAGGCGGGGGGACTTAACAATGAGCAGTTCTTC.

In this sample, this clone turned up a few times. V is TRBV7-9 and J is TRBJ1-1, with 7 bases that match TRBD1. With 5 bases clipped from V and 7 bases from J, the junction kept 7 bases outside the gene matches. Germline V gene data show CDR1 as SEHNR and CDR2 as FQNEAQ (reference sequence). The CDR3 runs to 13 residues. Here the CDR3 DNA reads TGTGCCAGCAGCCTCGGACAGGTGGATGAAGCTTTCTTT. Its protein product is CASSLGQVDEAFF.

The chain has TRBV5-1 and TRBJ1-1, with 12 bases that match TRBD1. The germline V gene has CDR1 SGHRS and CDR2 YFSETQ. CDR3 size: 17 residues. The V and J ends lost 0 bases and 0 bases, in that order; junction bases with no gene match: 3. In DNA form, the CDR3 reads TGCGCCAGCAGCTTGGAGGGACAGGGGGCGATGAACACTGAAGCTTTCTTT. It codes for CASSLEGQGAMNTEAFF.

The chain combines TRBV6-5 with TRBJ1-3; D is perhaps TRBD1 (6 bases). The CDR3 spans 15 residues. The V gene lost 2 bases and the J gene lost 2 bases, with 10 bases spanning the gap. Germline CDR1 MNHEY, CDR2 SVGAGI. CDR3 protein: CASSYGQGTGNTIYF. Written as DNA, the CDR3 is TGTGCCAGCAGTTACGGTCAGGGGACTGGAAACACCATATATTTT.

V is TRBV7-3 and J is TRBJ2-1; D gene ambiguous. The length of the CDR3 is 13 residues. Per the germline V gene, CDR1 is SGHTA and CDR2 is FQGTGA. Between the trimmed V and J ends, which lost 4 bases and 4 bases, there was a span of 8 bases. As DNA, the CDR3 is TGTGCCAGCAGCTACGGAGTTTACAATGAGCAGTTCTTC. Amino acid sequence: CASSYGVYNEQFF. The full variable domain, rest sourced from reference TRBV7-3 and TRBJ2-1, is GAGVSQTPSNKVTEKGKYVELRCDPISGHTALYWYRQSLGQGPEFLIYFQGTGAADDSGLPNDRFFAVRPEGSVSTLKIQRTERGDSAVYLCASSYGVYNEQFFGPGTRLTVL.

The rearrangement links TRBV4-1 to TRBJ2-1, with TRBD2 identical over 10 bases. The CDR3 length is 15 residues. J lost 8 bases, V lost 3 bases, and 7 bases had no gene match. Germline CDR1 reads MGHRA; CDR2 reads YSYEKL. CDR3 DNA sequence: TGCGCCAGCAGCCAGTTAGCGGGGGGTGGGGATGAGCAGTTCTTC. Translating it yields CASSQLAGGGDEQFF.

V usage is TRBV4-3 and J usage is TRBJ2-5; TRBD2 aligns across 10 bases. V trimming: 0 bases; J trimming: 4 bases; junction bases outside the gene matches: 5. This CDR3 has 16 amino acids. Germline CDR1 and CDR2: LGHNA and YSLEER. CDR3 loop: CASSQDLAGVGETQYF. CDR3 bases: TGCGCCAGCAGCCAAGACCTAGCGGGGGTCGGAGAGACCCAGTACTTC.

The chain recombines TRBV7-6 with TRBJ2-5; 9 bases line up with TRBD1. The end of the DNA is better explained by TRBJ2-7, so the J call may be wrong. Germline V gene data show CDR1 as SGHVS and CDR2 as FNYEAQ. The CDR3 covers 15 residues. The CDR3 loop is CASSSTGTGSYEQYF. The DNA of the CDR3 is TGTGCCAGCAGCTCTACCGGGACAGGGTCCTACGAGCAGTACTTC.

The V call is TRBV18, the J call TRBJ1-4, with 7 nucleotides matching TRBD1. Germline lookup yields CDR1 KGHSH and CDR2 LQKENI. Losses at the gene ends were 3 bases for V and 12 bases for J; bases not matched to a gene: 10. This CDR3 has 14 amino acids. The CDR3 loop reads CASSPGDSSFQLFF. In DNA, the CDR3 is TGTGCCAGCTCACCGGGGGACAGTAGTTTCCAACTGTTTTTT.